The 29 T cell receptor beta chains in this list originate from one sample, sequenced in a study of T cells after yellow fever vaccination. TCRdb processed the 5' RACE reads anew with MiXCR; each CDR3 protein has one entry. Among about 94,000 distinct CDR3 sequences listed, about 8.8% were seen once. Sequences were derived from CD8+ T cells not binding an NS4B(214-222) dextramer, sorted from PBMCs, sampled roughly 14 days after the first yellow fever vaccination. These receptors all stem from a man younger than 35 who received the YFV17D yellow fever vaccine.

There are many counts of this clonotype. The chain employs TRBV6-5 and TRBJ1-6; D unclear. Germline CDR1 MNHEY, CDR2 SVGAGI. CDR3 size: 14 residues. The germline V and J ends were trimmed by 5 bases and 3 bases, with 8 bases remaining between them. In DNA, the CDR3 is TGTGCCAGCAGTCCCGGCTACTATAATTCACCCCTCCACTTT. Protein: CASSPGYYNSPLHF.

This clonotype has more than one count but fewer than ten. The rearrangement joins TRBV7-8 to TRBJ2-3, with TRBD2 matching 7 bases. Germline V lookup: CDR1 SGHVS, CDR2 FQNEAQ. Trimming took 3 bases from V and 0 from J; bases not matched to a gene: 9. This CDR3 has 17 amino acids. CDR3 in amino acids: CASSLLGWGGSTDTQYF. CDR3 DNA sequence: TGTGCCAGCAGCTTGTTAGGCTGGGGGGGGAGCACAGATACGCAGTATTTT.

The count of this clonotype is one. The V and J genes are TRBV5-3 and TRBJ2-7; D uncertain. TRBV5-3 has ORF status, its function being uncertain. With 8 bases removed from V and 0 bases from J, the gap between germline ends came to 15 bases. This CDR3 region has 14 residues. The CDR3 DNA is TGTGCCAGGGGCCCCGGGCACCTCTCCTACGAGCAGTACTTC. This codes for CARGPGHLSYEQYF.

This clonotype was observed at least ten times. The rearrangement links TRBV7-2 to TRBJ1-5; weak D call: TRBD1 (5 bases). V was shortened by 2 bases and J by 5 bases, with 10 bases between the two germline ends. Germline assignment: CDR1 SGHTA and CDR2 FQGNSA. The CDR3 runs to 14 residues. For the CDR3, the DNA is TGTGCCAGCAGCTTATACGGGGCGGATCAGCCCCAGCATTTT. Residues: CASSLYGADQPQHF.

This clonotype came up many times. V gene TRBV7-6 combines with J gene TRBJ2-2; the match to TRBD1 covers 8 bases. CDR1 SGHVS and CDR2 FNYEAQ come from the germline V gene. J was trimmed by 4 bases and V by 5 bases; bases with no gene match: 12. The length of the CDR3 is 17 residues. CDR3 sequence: CASSRLEGGQVTGELFF. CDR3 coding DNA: TGTGCCAGCAGCCGTCTGGAGGGGGGACAGGTCACCGGGGAGCTGTTTTTT.

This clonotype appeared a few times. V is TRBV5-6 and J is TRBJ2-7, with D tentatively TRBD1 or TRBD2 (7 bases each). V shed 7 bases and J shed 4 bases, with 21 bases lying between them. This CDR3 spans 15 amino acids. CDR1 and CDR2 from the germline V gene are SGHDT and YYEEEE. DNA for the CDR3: TGTGCCAGCGCGCCCAAACAGGGGACTATATACGAGCAGTACTTC. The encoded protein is CASAPKQGTIYEQYF. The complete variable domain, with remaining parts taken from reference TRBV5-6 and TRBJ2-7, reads DAGVTQSPTHLIKTRGQQVTLRCSPKSGHDTVSWYQQALGQGPQFIFQYYEEEERQRGNFPDRFSGHQFPNYSSELNVNALLLGDSALYLCASAPKQGTIYEQYFGPGTRLTVT.

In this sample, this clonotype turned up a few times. The CDR3 sequence is CASSPVAGGLDNEQFF. The CDR3 region has the DNA TGTGCCAGCAGCCCCGTAGCGGGGGGGCTCGACAATGAGCAGTTCTTC. This sequence joins TRBV7-9 and TRBJ2-1; 11 bases agree with TRBD2. The junction had 8 bases not matched to a gene; V was cut back by 5 bases and J by 5 bases. Looked up from germline, CDR1 is SEHNR and CDR2 is FQNEAQ (reference sequence). The CDR3 totals 16 residues. Drawing the rest from reference TRBV7-9 and TRBJ2-1, the complete variable domain is DTGVSQNPRHKITKRGQNVTFRCDPISEHNRLYWYRQTLGQGPEFLTYFQNEAQLEKSRLLSDRFSAERPKGSFSTLEIQRTEQGDSAMYLCASSPVAGGLDNEQFFGPGTRLTVL.

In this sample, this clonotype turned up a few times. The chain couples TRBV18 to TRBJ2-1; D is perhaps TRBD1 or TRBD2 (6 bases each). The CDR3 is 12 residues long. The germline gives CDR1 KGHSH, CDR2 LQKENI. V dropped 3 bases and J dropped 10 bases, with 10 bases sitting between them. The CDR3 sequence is CASSPKGGEQFF. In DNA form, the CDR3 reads TGTGCCAGCTCACCTAAAGGGGGGGAGCAGTTCTTC.

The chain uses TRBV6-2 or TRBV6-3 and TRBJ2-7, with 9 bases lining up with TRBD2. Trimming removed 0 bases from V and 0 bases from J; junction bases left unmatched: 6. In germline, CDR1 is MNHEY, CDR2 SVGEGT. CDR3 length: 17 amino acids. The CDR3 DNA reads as TGTGCCAGCAGTTACTCCCCCCTAGCGGGGAGCTCCTACGAGCAGTACTTC. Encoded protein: CASSYSPLAGSSYEQYF.

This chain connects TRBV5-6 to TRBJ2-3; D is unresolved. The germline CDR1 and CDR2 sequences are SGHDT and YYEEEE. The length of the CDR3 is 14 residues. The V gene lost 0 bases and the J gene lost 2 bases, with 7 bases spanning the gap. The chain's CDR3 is CASSLASYTDTQYF. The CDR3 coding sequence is TGTGCCAGCAGCTTGGCCAGCTACACAGATACGCAGTATTTT.

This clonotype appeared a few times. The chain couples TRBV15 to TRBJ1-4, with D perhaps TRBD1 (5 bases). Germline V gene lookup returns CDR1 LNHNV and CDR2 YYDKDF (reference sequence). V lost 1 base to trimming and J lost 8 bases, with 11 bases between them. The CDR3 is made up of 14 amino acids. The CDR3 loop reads CATSRVGRGEKLFF. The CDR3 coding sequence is TGTGCCACCAGCAGAGTGGGTAGGGGCGAAAAACTGTTTTTT.

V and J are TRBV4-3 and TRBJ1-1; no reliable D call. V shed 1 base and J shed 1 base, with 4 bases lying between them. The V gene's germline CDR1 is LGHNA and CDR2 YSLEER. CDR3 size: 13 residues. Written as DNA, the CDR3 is TGCGCCAGCAGCCAAGGAGCGAACACTGAAGCTTTCTTT. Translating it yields CASSQGANTEAFF.

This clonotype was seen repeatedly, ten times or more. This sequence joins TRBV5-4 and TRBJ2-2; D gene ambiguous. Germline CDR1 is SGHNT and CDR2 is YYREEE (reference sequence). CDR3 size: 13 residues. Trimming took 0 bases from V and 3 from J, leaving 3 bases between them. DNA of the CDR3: TGTGCCAGCAGCTTGGGGGACACCGGGGAGCTGTTTTTT. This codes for CASSLGDTGELFF.

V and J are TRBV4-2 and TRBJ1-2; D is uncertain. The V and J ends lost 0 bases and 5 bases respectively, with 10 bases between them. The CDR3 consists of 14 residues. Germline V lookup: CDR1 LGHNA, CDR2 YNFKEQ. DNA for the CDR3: TGTGCCAGCAGCCAAGAAGCGGCTGGGTATGGCTACACCTTC. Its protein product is CASSQEAAGYGYTF.

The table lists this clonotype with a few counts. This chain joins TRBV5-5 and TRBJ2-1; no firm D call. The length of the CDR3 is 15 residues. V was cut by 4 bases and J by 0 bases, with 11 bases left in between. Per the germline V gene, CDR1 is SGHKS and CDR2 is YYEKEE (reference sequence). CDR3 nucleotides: TGTGCCAGCAGCGGAACAGCTAGCTCCTACAATGAGCAGTTCTTC. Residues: CASSGTASSYNEQFF.

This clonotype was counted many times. CDR3 amino acids: CASSHRTEQFF. As DNA, the CDR3 is TGCGCCAGCAGTCATAGGACAGAGCAGTTCTTC. The chain couples TRBV5-1 to TRBJ2-1; possibly TRBD1 for D (5 bases). This CDR3 contains 11 residues. V lost 5 bases to trimming and J lost 10 bases, with 10 bases between them. Germline V gene sequence: CDR1 SGHRS, CDR2 YFSETQ.

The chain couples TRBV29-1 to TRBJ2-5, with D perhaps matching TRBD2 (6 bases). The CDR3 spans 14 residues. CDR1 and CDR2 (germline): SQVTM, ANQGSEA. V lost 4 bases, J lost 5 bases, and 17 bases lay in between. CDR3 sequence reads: CSVGGVKVPETQYF. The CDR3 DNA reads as TGCAGCGTTGGGGGGGTAAAGGTACCGGAGACCCAGTACTTC.

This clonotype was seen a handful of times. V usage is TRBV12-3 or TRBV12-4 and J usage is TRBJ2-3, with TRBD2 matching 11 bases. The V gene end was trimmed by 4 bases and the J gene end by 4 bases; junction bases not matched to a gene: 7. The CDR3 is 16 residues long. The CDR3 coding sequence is TGTGCCAGCAGTTCCCTTAGCGGGGGGGCCGCAGATACGCAGTATTTT. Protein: CASSSLSGGAADTQYF.

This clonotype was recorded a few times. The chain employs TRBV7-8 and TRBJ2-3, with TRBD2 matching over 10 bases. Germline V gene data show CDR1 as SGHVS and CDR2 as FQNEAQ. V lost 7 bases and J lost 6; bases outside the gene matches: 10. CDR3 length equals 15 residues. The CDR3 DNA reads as TGTGCCAGCAAAGGATCAGCGGGGGGGAGGGATACGCAGTATTTT. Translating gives CASKGSAGGRDTQYF.

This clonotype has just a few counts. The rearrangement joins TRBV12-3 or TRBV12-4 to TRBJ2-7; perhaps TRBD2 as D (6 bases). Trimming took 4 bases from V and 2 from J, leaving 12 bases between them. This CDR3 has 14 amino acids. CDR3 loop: CASSSLTSTYEQYF. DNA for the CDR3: TGTGCCAGCAGTTCGTTGACTAGTACCTACGAGCAGTACTTC.

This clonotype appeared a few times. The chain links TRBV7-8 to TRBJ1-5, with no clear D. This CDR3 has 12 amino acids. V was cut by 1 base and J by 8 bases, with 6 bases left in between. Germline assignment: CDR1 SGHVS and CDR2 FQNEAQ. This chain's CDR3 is CASSLEVKPQHF. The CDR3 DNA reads TGTGCCAGCAGCTTAGAAGTGAAGCCCCAGCATTTT.

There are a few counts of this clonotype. As DNA, the CDR3 is TGCGCCAGCAGCCAAGAGCAGGCACTTGAAGCTTTCTTT. It is translated as CASSQEQALEAFF. The J gene is TRBJ1-1, the V gene TRBV4-1, with D hard to call. The V gene lost 0 bases and the J gene lost 7 bases, with 9 bases spanning the gap. This CDR3 is 13 amino acids long. Looked up from germline, CDR1 is MGHRA and CDR2 is YSYEKL.

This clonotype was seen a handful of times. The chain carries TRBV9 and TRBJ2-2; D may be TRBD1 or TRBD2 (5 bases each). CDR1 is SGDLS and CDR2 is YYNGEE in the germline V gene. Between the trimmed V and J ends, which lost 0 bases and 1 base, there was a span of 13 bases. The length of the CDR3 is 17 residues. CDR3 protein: CASSVEGWGRNTGELFF. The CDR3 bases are TGTGCCAGCAGCGTAGAGGGCTGGGGACGGAACACCGGGGAGCTGTTTTTT.

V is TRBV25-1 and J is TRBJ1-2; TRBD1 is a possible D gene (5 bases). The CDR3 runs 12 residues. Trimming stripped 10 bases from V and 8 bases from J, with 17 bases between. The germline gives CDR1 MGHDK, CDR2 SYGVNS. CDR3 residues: CATTGGDGGYTF. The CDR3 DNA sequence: TGTGCCACTACAGGAGGGGATGGAGGCTACACCTTC.

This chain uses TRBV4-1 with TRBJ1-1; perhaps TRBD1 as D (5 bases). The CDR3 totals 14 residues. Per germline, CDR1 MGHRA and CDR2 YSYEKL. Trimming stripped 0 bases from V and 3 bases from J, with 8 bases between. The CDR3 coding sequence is TGCGCCAGCAGCCAAGATCCAGGGTACACTGAAGCTTTCTTT. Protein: CASSQDPGYTEAFF.

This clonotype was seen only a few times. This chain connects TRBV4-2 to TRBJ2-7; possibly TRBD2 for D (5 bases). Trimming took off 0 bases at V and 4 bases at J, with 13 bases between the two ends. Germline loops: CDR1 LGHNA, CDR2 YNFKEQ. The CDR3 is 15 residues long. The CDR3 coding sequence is TGTGCCAGCAGCCAAGAGCTGGGCCGCGGGTACGAGCAGTACGTC. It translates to CASSQELGRGYEQYV.

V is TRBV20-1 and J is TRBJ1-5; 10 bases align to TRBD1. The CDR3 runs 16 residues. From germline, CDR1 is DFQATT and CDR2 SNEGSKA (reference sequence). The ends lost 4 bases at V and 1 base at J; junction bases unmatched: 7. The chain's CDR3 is CSAKGQGIQSNQPQHF. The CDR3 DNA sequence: TGCAGTGCTAAGGGACAGGGGATCCAAAGCAATCAGCCCCAGCATTTT.

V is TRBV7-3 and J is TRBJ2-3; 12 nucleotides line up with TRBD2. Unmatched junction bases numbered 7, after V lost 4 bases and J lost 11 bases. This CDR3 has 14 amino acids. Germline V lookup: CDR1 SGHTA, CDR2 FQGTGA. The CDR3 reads CASSSSGGADEQYF. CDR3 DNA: TGTGCCAGCAGCTCTAGCGGGGGGGCGGACGAGCAGTATTTT.

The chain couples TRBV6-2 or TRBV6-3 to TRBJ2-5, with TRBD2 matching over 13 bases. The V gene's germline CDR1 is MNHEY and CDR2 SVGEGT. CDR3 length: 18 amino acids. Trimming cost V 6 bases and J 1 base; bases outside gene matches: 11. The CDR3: CASSYGLAGEGLQETQYF. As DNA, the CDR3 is TGTGCCAGCAGCTATGGACTAGCGGGGGAAGGCCTCCAAGAGACCCAGTACTTC.